This paragraph reports one TCR beta chain. These data originate in a study of shared clonotypes between healthy human individuals. Genomic DNA (from each subset) was split evenly across several immunoSEQ plates. The method was immunoSEQ multiplex PCR; TCRdb's version includes in-frame clones alone and lacks a portion of them. This table holds about 580,000 clones, more than 95% found once. CD45RO negativity and positive selection for CCR7 defined naive CD8 cells, a population that excluded terminally differentiated effector memory CD45RA+ cells. CDR1 is SGDLS, CDR2 YYNGEE, per germline. The V end was cut by 4 bases, the J end by 0 bases, with 11 bases between. CDR3 size: 14 residues.

Sequencing input: naive CD8+ T cells sorted from blood. The V and J genes are TRBV9 and TRBJ2-7; the D gene is possibly TRBD1 (7 bases). The receptor comes from a man younger than 40 in good health. The CDR3: CASSMRDSSYEQYF. CDR3 DNA: TGTGCCAGCAGCATGCGGGACAGCTCCTACGAGCAGTACTTC.